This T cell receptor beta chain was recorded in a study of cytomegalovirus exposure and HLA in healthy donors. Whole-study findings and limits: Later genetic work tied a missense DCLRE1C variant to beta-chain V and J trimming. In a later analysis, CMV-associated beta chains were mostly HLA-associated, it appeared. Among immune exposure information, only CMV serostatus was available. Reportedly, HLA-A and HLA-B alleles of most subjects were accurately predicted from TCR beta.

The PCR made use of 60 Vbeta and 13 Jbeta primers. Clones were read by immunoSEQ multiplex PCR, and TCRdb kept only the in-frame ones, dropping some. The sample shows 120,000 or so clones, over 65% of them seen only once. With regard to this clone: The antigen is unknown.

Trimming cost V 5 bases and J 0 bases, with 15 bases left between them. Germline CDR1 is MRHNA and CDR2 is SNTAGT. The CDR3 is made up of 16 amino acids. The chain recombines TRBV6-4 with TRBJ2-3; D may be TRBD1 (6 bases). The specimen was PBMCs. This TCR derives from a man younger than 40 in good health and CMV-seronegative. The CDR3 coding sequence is TGTGCCAGCAGTCCAGGACAGACGAAAAGCACAGATACGCAGTATTTT. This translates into CASSPGQTKSTDTQYF.